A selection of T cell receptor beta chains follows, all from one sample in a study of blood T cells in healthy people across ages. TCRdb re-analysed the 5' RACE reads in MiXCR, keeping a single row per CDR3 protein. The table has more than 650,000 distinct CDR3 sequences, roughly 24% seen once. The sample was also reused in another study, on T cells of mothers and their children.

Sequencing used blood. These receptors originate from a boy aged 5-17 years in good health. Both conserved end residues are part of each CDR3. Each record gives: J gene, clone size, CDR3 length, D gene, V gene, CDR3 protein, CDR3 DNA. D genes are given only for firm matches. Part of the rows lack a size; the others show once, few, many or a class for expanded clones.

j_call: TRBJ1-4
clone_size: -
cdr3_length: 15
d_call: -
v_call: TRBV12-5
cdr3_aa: CASAVGWGVDEKLFF
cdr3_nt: TGTGCTAGTGCAGTGGGGTGGGGAGTGGATGAAAAACTGTTTTTT

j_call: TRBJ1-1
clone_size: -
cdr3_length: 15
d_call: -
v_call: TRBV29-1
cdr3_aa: CSVQLPRLGYTEAFF
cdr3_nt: TGCAGCGTTCAACTGCCCCGTCTCGGCTACACTGAAGCTTTCTTT

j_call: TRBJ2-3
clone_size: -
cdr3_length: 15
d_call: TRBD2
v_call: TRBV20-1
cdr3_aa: CSAVQTSGITDTQYF
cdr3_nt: TGCAGTGCGGTCCAGACTAGCGGGATCACAGATACGCAGTATTTT

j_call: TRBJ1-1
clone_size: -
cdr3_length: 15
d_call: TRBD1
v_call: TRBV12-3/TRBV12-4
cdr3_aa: CASRAGQVENTEAFF
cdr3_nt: TGTGCCAGCAGGGCCGGACAGGTAGAGAACACTGAAGCTTTCTTT

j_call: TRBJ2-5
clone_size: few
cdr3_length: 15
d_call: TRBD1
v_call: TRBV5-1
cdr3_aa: CASSSTTTGRETQYF
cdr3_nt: TGCGCCAGCAGTTCCACAACGACAGGGAGAGAGACCCAGTACTTC

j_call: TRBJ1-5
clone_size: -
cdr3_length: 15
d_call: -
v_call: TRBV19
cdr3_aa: CASNGRGISNQPQHF
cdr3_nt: TGTGCCAGCAACGGCAGGGGCATTAGCAATCAGCCCCAGCATTTT

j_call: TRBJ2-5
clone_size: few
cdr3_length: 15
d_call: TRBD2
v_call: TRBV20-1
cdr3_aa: CSARDTSGGRETQYF
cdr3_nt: TGCAGTGCTAGAGATACTAGCGGGGGGAGGGAGACCCAGTACTTC

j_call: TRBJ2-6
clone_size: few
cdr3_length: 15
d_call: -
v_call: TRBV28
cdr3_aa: CASSVLSSGANVLTF
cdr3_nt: TGTGCCAGCAGTGTCCTGAGCTCTGGGGCCAACGTCCTGACTTTC

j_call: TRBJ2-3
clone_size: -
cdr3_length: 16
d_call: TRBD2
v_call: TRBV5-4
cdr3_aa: CASSLFGGGVTDTQYF
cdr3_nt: TGTGCCAGCAGCTTGTTTGGCGGGGGGGTCACAGATACGCAGTATTTT

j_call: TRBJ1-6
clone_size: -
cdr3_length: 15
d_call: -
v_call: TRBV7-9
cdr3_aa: CASSLARGERSPLHF
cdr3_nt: TGTGCCAGCAGCTTAGCACGAGGGGAACGGTCACCCCTCCACTTT

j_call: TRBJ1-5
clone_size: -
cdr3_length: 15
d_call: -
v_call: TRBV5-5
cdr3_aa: CASSLALTYNQPQHF
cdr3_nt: TGTGCCAGCAGCTTGGCCCTCACCTACAATCAGCCCCAGCATTTT

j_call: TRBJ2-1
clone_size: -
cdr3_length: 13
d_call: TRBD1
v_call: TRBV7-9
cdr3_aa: CASSTDRGLEQFF
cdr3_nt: TGTGCCAGCAGTACCGACAGGGGGTTGGAGCAGTTCTTC

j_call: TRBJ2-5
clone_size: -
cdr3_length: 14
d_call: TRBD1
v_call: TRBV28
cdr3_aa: CASSRGQFQETQYF
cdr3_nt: TGTGCCAGCAGCCGGGGACAGTTCCAAGAGACCCAGTACTTC

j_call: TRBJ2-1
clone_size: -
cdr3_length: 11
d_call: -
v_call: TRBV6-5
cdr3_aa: CAGGPYNEQFF
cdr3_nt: TGTGCGGGGGGACCCTACAATGAGCAGTTCTTC

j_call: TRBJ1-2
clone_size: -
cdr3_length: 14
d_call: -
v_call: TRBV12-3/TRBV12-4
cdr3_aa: CASSFGQRGYGYTF
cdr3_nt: TGTGCCAGCAGTTTCGGACAGAGGGGATATGGCTACACCTTC

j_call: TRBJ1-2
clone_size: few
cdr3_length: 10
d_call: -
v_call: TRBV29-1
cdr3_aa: CSVEGQLHTF
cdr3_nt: TGCAGCGTTGAAGGGCAGCTCCACACCTTC

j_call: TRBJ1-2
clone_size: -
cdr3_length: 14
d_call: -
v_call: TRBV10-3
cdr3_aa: CAIRPGTGNYGYTF
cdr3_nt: TGTGCCATCAGGCCCGGGACGGGTAACTATGGCTACACCTTC

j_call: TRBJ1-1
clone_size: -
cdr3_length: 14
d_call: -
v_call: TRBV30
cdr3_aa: CAWSVYVQGTEAFF
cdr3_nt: TGTGCCTGGAGTGTATACGTCCAGGGGACTGAAGCTTTCTTT

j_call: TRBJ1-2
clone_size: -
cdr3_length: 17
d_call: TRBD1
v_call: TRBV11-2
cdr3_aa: CASSLRTGPSHKIGYTF
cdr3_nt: TGTGCCAGCAGCCTACGGACAGGGCCTTCCCATAAGATTGGCTACACCTTC

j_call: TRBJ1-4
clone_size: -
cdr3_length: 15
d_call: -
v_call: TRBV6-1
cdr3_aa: CASGGSDRVNEKLFF
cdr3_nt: TGTGCCAGCGGAGGATCGGACAGAGTTAATGAAAAACTGTTTTTT

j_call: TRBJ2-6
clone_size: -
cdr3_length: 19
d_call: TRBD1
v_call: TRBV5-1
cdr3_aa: CASSYFPGQESSGANVLTF
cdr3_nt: TGCGCCAGCAGCTATTTCCCGGGACAGGAGAGCTCTGGGGCCAACGTCCTGACTTTC

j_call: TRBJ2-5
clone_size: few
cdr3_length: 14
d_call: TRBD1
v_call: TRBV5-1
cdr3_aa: CASSWGTAKETQYF
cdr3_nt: TGCGCCAGCAGCTGGGGGACAGCCAAAGAGACCCAGTACTTC

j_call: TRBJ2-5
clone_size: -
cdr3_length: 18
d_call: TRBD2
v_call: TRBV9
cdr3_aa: CASSVDTGGGTYQETQYF
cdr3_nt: TGTGCCAGCAGCGTAGATACTGGCGGGGGGACGTACCAAGAGACCCAGTACTTC